The text below deals with one T cell receptor beta chain. The antigen is undetermined. This sample stems from a study of cytomegalovirus exposure and HLA in healthy donors. Study as a whole: The study placed around 80% of its 398 genotyped donors in the Caucasian-associated ancestry cluster.

Study-wide findings and caveats: From TCR beta sequences, most subjects' HLA-A and HLA-B alleles were reportedly predicted accurately.

The study ran its PCR with 60 Vbeta and 13 Jbeta primers. Measured with immunoSEQ multiplex PCR; TCRdb has only the in-frame clones, and not every one. Among roughly 130,000 clones listed, 80% were seen once. CDR1 and CDR2 (germline): GTSNPN, SVGIG (reference sequence). The CDR3 contains 15 residues. V gave up 3 bases and J gave up 4 bases; unmatched junction bases: 6. The chain joins TRBV30 to TRBJ2-1; TRBD2 agrees at 10 bases. The sample taken for sequencing was PBMCs. The TCR was taken from a male donor in good health and CMV-seronegative. In DNA, the CDR3 is TGTGCCTGGAGGAGAGGACTAGCGGAGTACAATGAGCAGTTCTTC. Residues: CAWRRGLAEYNEQFF.